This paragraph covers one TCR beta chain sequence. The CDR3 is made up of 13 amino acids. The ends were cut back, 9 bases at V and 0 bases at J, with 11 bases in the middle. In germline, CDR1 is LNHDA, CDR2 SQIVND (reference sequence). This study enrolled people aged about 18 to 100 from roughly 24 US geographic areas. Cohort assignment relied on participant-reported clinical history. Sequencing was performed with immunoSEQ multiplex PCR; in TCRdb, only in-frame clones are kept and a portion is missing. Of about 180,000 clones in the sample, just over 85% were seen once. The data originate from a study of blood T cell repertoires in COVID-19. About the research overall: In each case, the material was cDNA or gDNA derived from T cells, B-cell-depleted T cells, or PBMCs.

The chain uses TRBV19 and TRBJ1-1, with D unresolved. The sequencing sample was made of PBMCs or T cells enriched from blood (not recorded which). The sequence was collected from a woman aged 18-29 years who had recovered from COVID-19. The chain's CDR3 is CASGVGMNTEAFF. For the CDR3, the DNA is TGTGCCAGCGGGGTCGGGATGAACACTGAAGCTTTCTTT.